This T cell receptor beta chain was captured by sequencing in a study of CD4 T cells in relation to SARS-CoV-2 and coronaviruses. The unexposed donors gave CD4+ T cells in about 2010-2019, prior to COVID-19. CD4+ T cells were isolated from the cells after 10 days of culture. Germline V gene lookup returns CDR1 KGHSH and CDR2 LQKENI. The CDR3 has 13 amino acids. The germline V and J ends were trimmed by 1 base and 4 bases, with 4 bases remaining between them. This clone has a handful of counts. Antigen specificity is unknown. Sequenced by immunoSEQ multiplex PCR; TCRdb stores in-frame clones only, minus some. The repertoire holds more than 20,000 clones, with over 70% as singletons.

The sequenced material came from CD4+ T cells from PBMCs, cultured in vitro. This TCR was recovered from a human donor in good health. The rearrangement links TRBV18 to TRBJ2-2, with D unclear. The CDR3 reads CASSPQGTGELFF. The CDR3 nucleotides are TGTGCCAGCTCACCACAGGGCACCGGGGAGCTGTTTTTT. Based on the CDR3 plus reference TRBV18 and TRBJ2-2, the full variable domain is NAGVMQNPRHLVRRRGQEARLRCSPMKGHSHVYWYRQLPEEGLKFMVYLQKENIIDESGMPKERFSAEFPKEGPSILRIQQVVRGDSAAYFCASSPQGTGELFFGEGSRLTVL.